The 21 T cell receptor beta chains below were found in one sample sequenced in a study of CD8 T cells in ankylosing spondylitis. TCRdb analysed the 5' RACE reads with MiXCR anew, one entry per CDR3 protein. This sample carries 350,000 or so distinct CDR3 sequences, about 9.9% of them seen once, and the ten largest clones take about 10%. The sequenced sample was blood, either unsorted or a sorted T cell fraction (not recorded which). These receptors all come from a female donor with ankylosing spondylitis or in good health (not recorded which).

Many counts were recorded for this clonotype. The CDR3 sequence is CAISESPGGRNEQFF. CDR3 coding DNA: TGTGCCATCAGTGAGTCCCCGGGAGGGCGGAATGAGCAGTTCTTC. The chain couples TRBV10-3 to TRBJ2-1; 8 bases are shared with TRBD2. Looked up from germline, CDR1 is ENHRY and CDR2 is SYGVKD. V trimming: 0 bases; J trimming: 7 bases; junction bases outside the gene matches: 5. The CDR3 is 15 amino acids.

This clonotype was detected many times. The CDR3 loop reads CASSLFSQGSDSPLHF. The CDR3 nucleotides read TGTGCCAGCAGTCTTTTTTCCCAGGGTTCGGATTCACCCCTCCACTTT. The chain employs TRBV27 and TRBJ1-6; weak D call: TRBD1 (5 bases). Trimming left V 5 bases short and J 8 bases short, with 19 bases between. The CDR3 loop spans 16 amino acids. Germline CDR1 reads MNHEY; CDR2 reads SMNVEV (reference sequence).

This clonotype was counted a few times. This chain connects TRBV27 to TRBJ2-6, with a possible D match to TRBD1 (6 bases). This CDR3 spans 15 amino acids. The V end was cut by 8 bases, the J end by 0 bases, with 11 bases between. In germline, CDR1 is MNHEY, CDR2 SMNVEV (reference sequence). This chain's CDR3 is CASPDSYSGANVLTF. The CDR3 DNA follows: TGTGCCAGCCCGGACAGTTACTCTGGGGCCAACGTCCTGACTTTC.

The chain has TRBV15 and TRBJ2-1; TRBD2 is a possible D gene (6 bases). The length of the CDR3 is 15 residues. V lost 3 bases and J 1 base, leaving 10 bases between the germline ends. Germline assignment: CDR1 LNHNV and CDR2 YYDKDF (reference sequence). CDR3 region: CATSSRGVSYNEQFF. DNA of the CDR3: TGTGCCACCAGCAGTCGCGGGGTTTCCTACAATGAGCAGTTCTTC.

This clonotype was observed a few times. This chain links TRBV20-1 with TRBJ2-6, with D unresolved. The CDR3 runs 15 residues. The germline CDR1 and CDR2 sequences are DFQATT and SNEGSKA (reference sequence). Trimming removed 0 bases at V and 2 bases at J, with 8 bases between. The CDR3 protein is CSARDRETGANVLTF. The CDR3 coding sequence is TGCAGTGCTAGAGATCGAGAAACTGGGGCCAACGTCCTGACTTTC.

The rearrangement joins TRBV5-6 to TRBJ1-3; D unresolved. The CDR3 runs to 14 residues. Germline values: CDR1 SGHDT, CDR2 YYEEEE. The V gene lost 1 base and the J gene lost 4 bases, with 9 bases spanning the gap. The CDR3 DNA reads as TGTGCCAGCAGCTTGCAACCCGGGGGAAACACCATATATTTT. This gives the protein CASSLQPGGNTIYF.

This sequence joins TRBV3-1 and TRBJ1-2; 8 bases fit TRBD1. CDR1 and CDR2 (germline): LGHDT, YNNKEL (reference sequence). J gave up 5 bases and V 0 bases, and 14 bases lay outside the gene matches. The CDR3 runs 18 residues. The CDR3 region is CASSQDAGQGDYWYGYTF. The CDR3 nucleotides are TGTGCCAGCAGCCAAGATGCCGGACAGGGAGATTATTGGTATGGCTACACCTTC.

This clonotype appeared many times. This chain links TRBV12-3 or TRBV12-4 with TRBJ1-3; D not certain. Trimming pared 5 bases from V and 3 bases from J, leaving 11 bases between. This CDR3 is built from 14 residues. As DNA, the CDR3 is TGTGCCAGCAGTCTCTCGGGGAATGGAAACACCATATATTTT. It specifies CASSLSGNGNTIYF.

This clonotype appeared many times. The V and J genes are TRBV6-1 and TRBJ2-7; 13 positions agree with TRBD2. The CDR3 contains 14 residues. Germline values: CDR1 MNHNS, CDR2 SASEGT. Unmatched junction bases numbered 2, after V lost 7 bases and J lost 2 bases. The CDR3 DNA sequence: TGTGCCAGCACCGGGACTAGCGGGACCTACGAGCAGTACTTC. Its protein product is CASTGTSGTYEQYF.

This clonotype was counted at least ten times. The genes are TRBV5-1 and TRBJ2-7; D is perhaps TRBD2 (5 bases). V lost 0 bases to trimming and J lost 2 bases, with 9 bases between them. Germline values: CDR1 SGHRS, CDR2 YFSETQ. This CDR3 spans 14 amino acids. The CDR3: CASSLDGSAYEQYF. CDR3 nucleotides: TGCGCCAGCAGCTTGGATGGTAGCGCCTACGAGCAGTACTTC.

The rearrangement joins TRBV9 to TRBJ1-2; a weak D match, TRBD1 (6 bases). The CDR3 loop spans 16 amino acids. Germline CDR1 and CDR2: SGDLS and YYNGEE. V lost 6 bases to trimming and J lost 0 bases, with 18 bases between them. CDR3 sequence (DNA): TGTGCCAGCAACCCCTGGGGGGGCGTCTCTAACTATGGCTACACCTTC. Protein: CASNPWGGVSNYGYTF.

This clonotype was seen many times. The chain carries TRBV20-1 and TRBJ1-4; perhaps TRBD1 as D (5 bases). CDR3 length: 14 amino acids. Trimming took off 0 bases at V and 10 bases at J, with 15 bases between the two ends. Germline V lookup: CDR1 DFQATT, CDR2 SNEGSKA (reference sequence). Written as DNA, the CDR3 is TGCAGTGCTAGAGAGGACGGGACGTATGGAAAACTGTTTTTT. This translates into CSAREDGTYGKLFF.

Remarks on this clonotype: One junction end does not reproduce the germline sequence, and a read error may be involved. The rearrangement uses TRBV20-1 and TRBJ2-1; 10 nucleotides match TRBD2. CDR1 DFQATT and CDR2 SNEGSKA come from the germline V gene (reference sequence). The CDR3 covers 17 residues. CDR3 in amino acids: CCARPTNSGGFYNEQFF. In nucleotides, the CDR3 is TGCTGTGCTAGACCCACCAATAGCGGGGGGTTTTACAATGAGCAGTTCTTC.

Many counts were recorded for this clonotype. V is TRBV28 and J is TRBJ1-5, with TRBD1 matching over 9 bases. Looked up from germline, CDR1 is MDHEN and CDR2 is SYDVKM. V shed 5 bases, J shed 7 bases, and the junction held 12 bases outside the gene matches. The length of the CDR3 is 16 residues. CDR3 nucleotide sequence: TGTGCCAGCAGTATCCCCACAGGGACAGGGTACCAGCCCCAGCATTTT. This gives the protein CASSIPTGTGYQPQHF. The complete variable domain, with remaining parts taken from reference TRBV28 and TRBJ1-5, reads DVKVTQSSRYLVKRTGEKVFLECVQDMDHENMFWYRQDPGLGLRLIYFSYDVKMKEKGDIPEGYSVSREKKERFSLILESASTNQTSMYLCASSIPTGTGYQPQHFGDGTRLSIL.

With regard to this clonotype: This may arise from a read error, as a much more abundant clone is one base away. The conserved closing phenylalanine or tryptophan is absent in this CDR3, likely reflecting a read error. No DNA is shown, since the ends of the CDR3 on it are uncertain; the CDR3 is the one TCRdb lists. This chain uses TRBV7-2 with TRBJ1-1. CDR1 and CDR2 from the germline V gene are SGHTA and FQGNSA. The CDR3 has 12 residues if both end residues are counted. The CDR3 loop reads CASSLVAGNDFS.

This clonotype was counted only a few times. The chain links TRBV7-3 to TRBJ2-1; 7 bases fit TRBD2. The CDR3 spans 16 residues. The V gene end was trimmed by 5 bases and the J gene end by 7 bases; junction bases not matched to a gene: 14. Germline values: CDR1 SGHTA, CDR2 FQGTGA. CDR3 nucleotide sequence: TGTGCCAGCAGCCCGACAAGGGCGGGGGAGGGTAATGAGCAGTTCTTC. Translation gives CASSPTRAGEGNEQFF.

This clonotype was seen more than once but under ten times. In DNA form, the CDR3 reads TGTGCCAGTAGTATGGGCGGGACTAGCAATCAGCCCCAGCATTTT. Its translation: CASSMGGTSNQPQHF. The V gene is TRBV19, the J gene TRBJ1-5, with D possibly matching TRBD1 (5 bases). Looked up from germline, CDR1 is LNHDA and CDR2 is SQIVND (reference sequence). V dropped 3 bases and J dropped 0 bases, with 9 bases sitting between them. The CDR3 runs to 15 residues. Filled out from reference TRBV19 and TRBJ1-5, the complete variable domain reads DGGITQSPKYLFRKEGQNVTLSCEQNLNHDAMYWYRQDPGQGLRLIYYSQIVNDFQKGDIAEGYSVSREKKESFPLTVTSAQKNPTAFYLCASSMGGTSNQPQHFGDGTRLSIL.

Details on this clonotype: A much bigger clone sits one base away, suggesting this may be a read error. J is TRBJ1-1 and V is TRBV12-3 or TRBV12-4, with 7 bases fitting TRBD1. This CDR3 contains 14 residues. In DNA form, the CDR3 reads TGTGCCGGCAGACGGGACAGTTTAGACACTGAAGCTTTCTTT. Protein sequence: CAGRRDSLDTEAFF.

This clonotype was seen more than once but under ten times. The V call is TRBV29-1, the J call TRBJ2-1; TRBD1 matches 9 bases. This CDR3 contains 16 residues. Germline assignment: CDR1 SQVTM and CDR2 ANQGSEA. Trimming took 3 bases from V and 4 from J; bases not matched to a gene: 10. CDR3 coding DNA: TGCAGCGTTGAGGGGACAGGGAAAGAACTTTACAATGAGCAGTTCTTC. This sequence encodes CSVEGTGKELYNEQFF.

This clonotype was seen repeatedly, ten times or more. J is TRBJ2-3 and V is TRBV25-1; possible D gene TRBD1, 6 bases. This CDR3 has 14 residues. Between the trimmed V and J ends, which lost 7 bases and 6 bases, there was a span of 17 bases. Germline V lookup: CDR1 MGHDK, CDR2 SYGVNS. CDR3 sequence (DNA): TGTGCCAGCAACTCTGGGCAGGGGTACGATACGCAGTATTTT. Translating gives CASNSGQGYDTQYF. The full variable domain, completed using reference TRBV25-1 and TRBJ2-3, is EADIYQTPRYLVIGTGKKITLECSQTMGHDKMYWYQQDPGMELHLIHYSYGVNSTEKGDLSSESTVSRIRTEHFPLTLESARPSHTSQYLCASNSGQGYDTQYFGPGTRLTVL.

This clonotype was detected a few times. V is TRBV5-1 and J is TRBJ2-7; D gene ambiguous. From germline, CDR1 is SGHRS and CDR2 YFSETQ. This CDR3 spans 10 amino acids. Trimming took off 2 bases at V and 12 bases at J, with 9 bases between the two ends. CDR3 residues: CASSFPGMYF. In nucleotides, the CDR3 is TGCGCCAGCAGCTTCCCCGGAATGTACTTC.